The 24 T cell receptor beta chains listed next were all sequenced from one sample in a study of shared clonotypes between healthy human individuals. Sequencing was performed with immunoSEQ multiplex PCR; in TCRdb, only in-frame clones are kept and a portion is missing. The sample includes approximately 1.5 million clones, 95% to 99% of them seen just once. The sequenced material came from naive CD4+ T cells sorted from blood. The sample's subset: CD45RA+ positively selected. These receptors were taken from a man aged 25 to 40 in good health.

The chain is built from TRBV9 and TRBJ2-1; 9 bases fit TRBD2. CDR3 length equals 17 residues. After removal of 0 bases from V and 0 bases from J, the junction contained 4 bases not matched to a gene. Germline V gives CDR1 SGDLS, CDR2 YYNGEE. The CDR3 DNA sequence: TGTGCCAGCAGCGTAGGACTAGCGGCACGCTCCTACAATGAGCAGTTCTTC. This sequence encodes CASSVGLAARSYNEQFF.

V usage is TRBV2 and J usage is TRBJ2-7; 7 nucleotides match TRBD1. In germline, CDR1 is SNHLY, CDR2 FYNNEI. V shed 2 bases and J 3 bases; nucleotides not matched to a gene: 7. CDR3 size: 15 residues. Here the CDR3 DNA reads TGTGCCAGCAGTGAACTTGGGGACAGTAACTACGAGCAGTACTTC. This sequence encodes CASSELGDSNYEQYF.

The chain is built from TRBV29-1 and TRBJ2-3, with no clear D. In germline, CDR1 is SQVTM, CDR2 ANQGSEA. V was cut by 4 bases and J by 6 bases, with 8 bases left in between. This CDR3 is 11 amino acids long. The CDR3 nucleotides read TGCAGCGTTGGTTCGTTGGATACGCAGTATTTT. Translated: CSVGSLDTQYF.

V is TRBV4-1 and J is TRBJ2-6; 9 nucleotides line up with TRBD1. Germline V gene lookup returns CDR1 MGHRA and CDR2 YSYEKL. The CDR3 is 19 residues long. The V and J ends lost 4 bases and 0 bases, in that order; junction bases with no gene match: 10. The CDR3 DNA reads as TGCGCCAGCAGCCCTAAAGGGGACAGGGCGGACTCTGGGGCCAACGTCCTGACTTTC. Translated, it gives CASSPKGDRADSGANVLTF.

The chain combines TRBV11-2 with TRBJ1-4, with a weak D call TRBD1 (6 bases). Germline loops: CDR1 SGHAT, CDR2 FQNNGV. This CDR3 region has 17 residues. The germline V and J ends were trimmed by 5 bases and 3 bases, with 19 bases remaining between them. Written as DNA, the CDR3 is TGTGCCAGCAGCCCTCGGACAGCCAGACCCCCTAATGAAAAACTGTTTTTT. Its protein product is CASSPRTARPPNEKLFF.

This chain joins TRBV7-2 and TRBJ2-2; 8 bases line up with TRBD2. The CDR3 is 15 residues long. Germline CDR1 reads SGHTA; CDR2 reads FQGNSA. V lost 5 bases to trimming and J lost 2 bases; unmatched junction nucleotides: 4. The CDR3 nucleotides read TGTGCCAGCAGCCCCGGGACTAGAAACACCGGGGAGCTGTTTTTT. Amino acid sequence: CASSPGTRNTGELFF.

The chain combines TRBV5-1 with TRBJ1-5; D call uncertain. Per germline, CDR1 SGHRS and CDR2 YFSETQ. This CDR3 has 14 amino acids. With 5 bases removed from V and 5 bases from J, the gap between germline ends came to 14 bases. The CDR3 DNA sequence: TGCGCCAGCAGTTTTGAGGGTCCCGATCAGCCCCAGCATTTT. This gives the protein CASSFEGPDQPQHF.

This chain joins TRBV5-4 and TRBJ2-7; D is unresolved. The V end was cut by 5 bases, the J end by 2 bases, with 11 bases between. This CDR3 comprises 13 residues. Per germline, CDR1 SGHNT and CDR2 YYREEE (reference sequence). DNA for the CDR3: TGTGCCAGCAGTACCACATCGGCCTACGAGCAGTACTTC. Protein product: CASSTTSAYEQYF.

The chain employs TRBV6-5 and TRBJ2-1; the D gene could be TRBD1 or TRBD2 (5 bases each). Between the trimmed V and J ends, which lost 6 bases and 9 bases, there was a span of 12 bases. Germline V gene lookup returns CDR1 MNHEY and CDR2 SVGAGI. CDR3 length equals 12 residues. The CDR3 DNA reads TGTGCCAGCAGCCGACATGGGGGTGAGCAGTTCTTC. It yields the protein CASSRHGGEQFF.

This chain links TRBV7-2 with TRBJ2-5; D perhaps matches TRBD1 (6 bases). CDR3 length: 13 residues. V lost 5 bases and J lost 5, with 12 bases in between. Per germline, CDR1 SGHTA and CDR2 FQGNSA. For the CDR3, the DNA is TGTGCCAGCAGCCAAACAGGGCGCGAGACCCAGTACTTC. Protein: CASSQTGRETQYF.

The chain uses TRBV6-1 and TRBJ2-1; no reliable D call. V was clipped by 0 bases and J by 5 bases, with 8 bases between them. CDR3 length equals 14 residues. Germline V gene sequence: CDR1 MNHNS, CDR2 SASEGT. The DNA for the CDR3 is TGTGCCAGCAGTGAAGCGCGCGGCAACAATGAGCAGTTCTTC. It translates to CASSEARGNNEQFF.

This chain links TRBV4-3 with TRBJ2-2; D may correspond to TRBD1 or TRBD2 (5 bases each). Per germline, CDR1 LGHNA and CDR2 YSLEER. The CDR3 is 15 residues long. The V gene lost 2 bases and the J gene lost 4 bases, with 11 bases spanning the gap. The CDR3 DNA reads TGCGCCAGCAGCCAATTGTCAGGGAGCACCGGGGAGCTGTTTTTT. It is translated as CASSQLSGSTGELFF.

The gene calls are TRBV7-2 and TRBJ2-5, with D possibly TRBD2 on 6 matching bases. Germline CDR1 SGHTA, CDR2 FQGNSA. The CDR3 sequence is 18 residues long. The ends were cut back, 2 bases at V and 5 bases at J, with 24 bases in the middle. Here the CDR3 DNA reads TGTGCCAGCAGCTTAAACCCACCCTTCGGGGGTAGGTGGGAGACCCAGTACTTC. Translated: CASSLNPPFGGRWETQYF. Full variable domain (missing parts from reference TRBV7-2 and TRBJ2-5): GAGVSQSPSNKVTEKGKDVELRCDPISGHTALYWYRQSLGQGLEFLIYFQGNSAPDKSGLPSDRFSAERTGGSVSTLTIQRTQQEDSAVYLCASSLNPPFGGRWETQYFGPGTRLLVL.

V gene TRBV9 combines with J gene TRBJ2-2, with 11 bases fitting TRBD2. Unmatched junction bases numbered 14, after V lost 4 bases and J lost 6 bases. The germline V gene has CDR1 SGDLS and CDR2 YYNGEE. The CDR3 extends over 18 amino acids. Here the CDR3 reads CASSLEPVSGRGSGELFF. The CDR3 nucleotides are TGTGCCAGCAGCTTAGAGCCTGTTAGCGGGAGGGGTTCCGGGGAGCTGTTTTTT. The full variable domain, its missing parts supplied by reference TRBV9 and TRBJ2-2, is DSGVTQTPKHLITATGQRVTLRCSPRSGDLSVYWYQQSLDQGLQFLIQYYNGEERAKGNILERFSAQQFPDLHSELNLSSLELGDSALYFCASSLEPVSGRGSGELFFGEGSRLTVL.

The V gene is TRBV11-2, the J gene TRBJ2-5; 11 bases are a match to TRBD1. This CDR3 is built from 15 residues. The J segment lost 1 base and the V segment lost 11 bases, leaving 9 bases of the junction unmatched. CDR1 is SGHAT, CDR2 FQNNGV, per germline. Here the CDR3 reads CASRDRGTIQETQYF. CDR3 coding DNA: TGTGCCTCACGGGACAGGGGGACCATCCAAGAGACCCAGTACTTC.

The chain carries TRBV5-1 and TRBJ1-3; D unclear. Trimming took off 2 bases at V and 4 bases at J, with 7 bases between the two ends. The germline V gene has CDR1 SGHRS and CDR2 YFSETQ. The CDR3 is 13 residues long. The CDR3 nucleotides read TGCGCCAGCAGCTTAGAGGCCGGAAACACCATATATTTT. Translation: CASSLEAGNTIYF.

The genes are TRBV6-5 and TRBJ1-4; tentative D call: TRBD1 (5 bases). Trimming left V 6 bases short and J 8 bases short, with 13 bases between. Germline CDR1 is MNHEY and CDR2 is SVGAGI. The CDR3 contains 13 residues. Here the CDR3 DNA reads TGTGCCAGCAGCGGCTCCCGGGGGGAAAAACTGTTTTTT. Amino acid sequence: CASSGSRGEKLFF.

The chain is built from TRBV11-2 and TRBJ2-1; D might be TRBD2 (5 bases). CDR1 and CDR2 from the germline V gene are SGHAT and FQNNGV. The V gene lost 1 base and the J gene lost 7 bases, with 14 bases spanning the gap. The CDR3 is 15 amino acids. This CDR3 is CASSLGGSGSNEQFF. DNA of the CDR3: TGTGCCAGCAGCTTAGGAGGGAGTGGGTCGAATGAGCAGTTCTTC.

V and J are TRBV14 and TRBJ1-3; D is uncertain. The V gene lost 8 bases and the J gene lost 0 bases, with 5 bases spanning the gap. CDR3 length: 12 amino acids. The germline V gene encodes CDR1 SGHDN and CDR2 FVKESK. CDR3 DNA sequence: TGTGCCAGCGGCTACTCTGGAAACACCATATATTTT. Translating gives CASGYSGNTIYF.

The V call is TRBV6-1, the J call TRBJ2-7; no firm D call. Germline assignment: CDR1 MNHNS and CDR2 SASEGT. The CDR3 has 11 amino acids. Trimming stripped 5 bases from V and 4 bases from J, with 6 bases between. In nucleotides, the CDR3 is TGTGCCAGCAGTAGTAATTACGAGCAGTACTTC. Translating it yields CASSSNYEQYF.

The J gene is TRBJ2-6, the V gene TRBV28; D possibly corresponds to TRBD2 (6 bases). Trimming removed 6 bases at V and 1 base at J, with 13 bases between. The CDR3 runs to 16 residues. Per germline, CDR1 MDHEN and CDR2 SYDVKM. CDR3 sequence reads: CASSREAGSGANVLTF. As DNA, the CDR3 is TGTGCCAGCAGCCGTGAGGCGGGGTCTGGGGCCAACGTCCTGACTTTC.

This clone is a singleton in its sample. The CDR3 nucleotides are TGCGCCAGCAGCCGAGACGGGACAGGGGGCGGATGGACTGAAGCTTTCTTT. Translation: CASSRDGTGGGWTEAFF. The V and J genes are TRBV5-1 and TRBJ1-1, with 12 bases lining up with TRBD1. From germline, CDR1 is SGHRS and CDR2 YFSETQ. Trimming removed 4 bases from V and 5 bases from J; junction bases left unmatched: 12. The CDR3 sequence is 17 residues long.

This clone was found once. V and J are TRBV11-2 and TRBJ2-1, with D perhaps TRBD1 (6 bases). CDR3 length: 14 amino acids. Trimming pared 5 bases from V and 8 bases from J, leaving 16 bases between. Per the germline V gene, CDR1 is SGHAT and CDR2 is FQNNGV. The CDR3 loop is CASSPSNRAYEQFF. The DNA of the CDR3 is TGTGCCAGCAGCCCCTCGAACAGGGCCTATGAGCAGTTCTTC.

This chain links TRBV5-1 with TRBJ1-3; D gene ambiguous. Germline-derived CDR1 and CDR2 are SGHRS and YFSETQ. Trimming removed 0 bases from V and 0 bases from J, with 4 bases in between. The CDR3 length is 14 residues. The CDR3: CASSLDGSGNTIYF. CDR3 coding DNA: TGCGCCAGCAGCTTGGACGGCTCTGGAAACACCATATATTTT.